The 17 T cell receptor beta chains presented below share a single source sample, sequenced in a study of T-cell memory formation after mild COVID-19. TCRdb used MiXCR to reprocess the 5' RACE reads, holding one entry per CDR3 protein. The sample consists of about 200,000 distinct CDR3 sequences, over 7.5% of them appearing once. The specimen sequenced was PBMCs or a T cell subset sorted from them (not recorded which). The receptors were gathered from a man between 18 and 35 years old who had mild COVID-19 (a few samples of this study predate the infection). Cell type and time point are not known.

This sequence joins TRBV5-6 and TRBJ2-2, with a weak D call TRBD1 (6 bases). Germline V CDR1 and CDR2: SGHDT, YYEEEE. The V end lost 1 base, the J end lost 1 base, and 11 bases lay between the germline ends. The CDR3 is 16 residues long. The CDR3 loop is CASSLLVTGNTGELFF. The CDR3 nucleotides read TGTGCCAGCAGCTTGTTAGTGACAGGGAACACCGGGGAGCTGTTTTTT.

This clonotype showed up many times. The chain combines TRBV6-2 or TRBV6-3 with TRBJ2-7; D may be TRBD2 (5 bases). Germline loops: CDR1 MNHEY, CDR2 SVGEGT. V dropped 9 bases and J dropped 4 bases, with 19 bases sitting between them. The CDR3 is made up of 14 amino acids. CDR3 sequence reads: CASGGSGPNYEQYV. The CDR3 DNA sequence: TGTGCCAGTGGAGGATCCGGGCCAAATTACGAGCAGTACGTC.

This clonotype was detected ten times or more. The gene calls are TRBV7-2 and TRBJ2-5; the match to TRBD1 covers 10 bases. This CDR3 has 16 amino acids. From germline, CDR1 is SGHTA and CDR2 FQGNSA. Trimming removed 5 bases from V and 4 bases from J; junction bases left unmatched: 10. This CDR3 is CASSTAHGTGVETQYF. The CDR3 nucleotides read TGTGCCAGCAGCACCGCGCACGGGACAGGGGTAGAGACCCAGTACTTC.

This clonotype turned up a few times. The rearrangement joins TRBV7-8 to TRBJ2-5, with a tentative D call TRBD2 (6 bases). The CDR3 consists of 16 residues. CDR1 is SGHVS, CDR2 FQNEAQ, per germline. V gave up 5 bases and J gave up 5 bases, with 21 bases separating them. CDR3 bases: TGTGCCAGCAGCAAGAAGGCGGGACTGACAATGGAGACCCAGTACTTC. Encoded protein: CASSKKAGLTMETQYF.

The chain employs TRBV18 and TRBJ1-5, with D unresolved. CDR1 KGHSH and CDR2 LQKENI come from the germline V gene. Trimming pared 0 bases from V and 0 bases from J, leaving 3 bases between. The CDR3 totals 14 residues. CDR3 sequence (DNA): TGTGCCAGCTCACCACCGGCTAGCAATCAGCCCCAGCATTTT. Protein product: CASSPPASNQPQHF.

The rearrangement uses TRBV4-3 and TRBJ2-1, with D possibly matching TRBD1 (7 bases). V dropped 0 bases and J dropped 8 bases, with 20 bases sitting between them. Germline CDR1 LGHNA, CDR2 YSLEER. This CDR3 comprises 17 residues. The CDR3 protein is CASSQETTGRMFYEQFF. CDR3 bases: TGCGCCAGCAGCCAAGAAACGACAGGGAGGATGTTCTATGAGCAGTTCTTC.

This clonotype was picked up a small number of times. V is TRBV11-2 and J is TRBJ1-1; 10 bases are shared with TRBD1. Germline V CDR1 and CDR2: SGHAT, FQNNGV. V lost 5 bases, J lost 0 bases, and 3 bases stayed unmatched. CDR3 length: 15 residues. In DNA, the CDR3 is TGTGCCAGCAGCAGACAGGGGGCGGTGAACACTGAAGCTTTCTTT. Translation: CASSRQGAVNTEAFF.

This clonotype appeared many times. The rearrangement links TRBV6-5 to TRBJ2-3; 7 bases line up with TRBD2. Germline trimming cut 6 bases from V and 4 bases from J; bases unmatched to any gene: 7. This CDR3 is built from 14 residues. In germline, CDR1 is MNHEY, CDR2 SVGAGI. CDR3 amino acids: CASRSFGGSDTQYF. The CDR3, as DNA: TGTGCCAGCAGGTCTTTCGGGGGGTCAGATACGCAGTATTTT.

The chain uses TRBV5-1 and TRBJ2-5, with 10 bases fitting TRBD1. CDR1 and CDR2 (germline): SGHRS, YFSETQ. The V gene end was trimmed by 5 bases and the J gene end by 4 bases; junction bases not matched to a gene: 8. The CDR3 sequence is 15 residues long. The CDR3 reads CASSPGTGDGETQYF. For the CDR3, the DNA is TGCGCCAGCAGTCCCGGGACAGGGGACGGAGAGACCCAGTACTTC.

The rearrangement joins TRBV4-1 to TRBJ2-5; D gene uncertain. CDR1 MGHRA and CDR2 YSYEKL come from the germline V gene. Trimming removed 5 bases from V and 3 bases from J, with 7 bases in between. The CDR3 length is 12 residues. CDR3 protein: CASSAREETQYF. CDR3 in DNA: TGCGCCAGCAGCGCCAGAGAAGAGACCCAGTACTTC.

This clonotype has only one observation. V usage is TRBV4-1 and J usage is TRBJ2-5, with 7 bases lining up with TRBD2. The CDR3 covers 15 residues. After removal of 4 bases from V and 5 bases from J, the junction contained 10 bases not matched to a gene. Germline CDR1 MGHRA, CDR2 YSYEKL. CDR3 coding DNA: TGCGCCAGCAGCCCGACCCGCGGGGGTCTGGAGACCCAGTACTTC. As protein: CASSPTRGGLETQYF.

The gene calls are TRBV20-1 and TRBJ2-3, with D perhaps TRBD2 (5 bases). V dropped 1 base and J dropped 6 bases, with 14 bases sitting between them. In germline, CDR1 is DFQATT, CDR2 SNEGSKA (reference sequence). The CDR3 contains 14 residues. CDR3 region: CSARVQRTSDTQYF. The CDR3 coding sequence is TGCAGTGCTAGAGTTCAGCGGACCTCGGATACGCAGTATTTT.

The rearrangement joins TRBV29-1 to TRBJ2-3; TRBD2 agrees at 8 bases. In germline, CDR1 is SQVTM, CDR2 ANQGSEA. The CDR3 contains 13 residues. Germline trimming cut 5 bases from V and 1 base from J; bases unmatched to any gene: 2. The CDR3 bases are TGCAGCGTTAGGCGGGGGGGCACAGATACGCAGTATTTT. Its protein product is CSVRRGGTDTQYF.

This clonotype has more than one count but fewer than ten. This chain uses TRBV10-3 with TRBJ2-3; D not resolved. V was cut by 4 bases and J by 1 base, with 12 bases left in between. This CDR3 is built from 15 residues. Germline V lookup: CDR1 ENHRY, CDR2 SYGVKD. The CDR3 loop is CAISGTDGGTDTQYF. As DNA, the CDR3 is TGTGCCATCAGTGGGACGGACGGCGGCACAGATACGCAGTATTTT.

This clonotype was picked up a small number of times. This chain connects TRBV2 to TRBJ1-5, with D perhaps matching TRBD1 (6 bases). V dropped 5 bases and J dropped 2 bases, with 10 bases sitting between them. This CDR3 has 14 amino acids. Germline V gives CDR1 SNHLY, CDR2 FYNNEI. The CDR3 DNA reads as TGTGCCAGCAGTAGACAGGCCCGCAATCAGCCCCAGCATTTT. Translation gives CASSRQARNQPQHF.

J is TRBJ2-3 and V is TRBV7-8; 10 bases are a match to TRBD2. The CDR3 length is 15 residues. Germline CDR1 is SGHVS and CDR2 is FQNEAQ. Unmatched junction bases numbered 8, after V lost 5 bases and J lost 6 bases. The CDR3 DNA follows: TGTGCCAGCAGCCCCCAGCGGGGGGGCCGTGATACGCAGTATTTT. It yields the protein CASSPQRGGRDTQYF.

This clonotype occurred many times. V is TRBV12-5 and J is TRBJ2-2; D uncertain. The V end was cut by 1 base, the J end by 3 bases, with 0 bases between. There are 12 residues in the CDR3. Germline-derived CDR1 and CDR2 are LGHNT and FRNRAP. CDR3 DNA: TGTGCTAGTGGTTTGGACACCGGGGAGCTGTTTTTT. Its translation is CASGLDTGELFF. Filled out from reference TRBV12-5 and TRBJ2-2, the complete variable domain reads DARVTQTPRHKVTEMGQEVTMRCQPILGHNTVFWYRQTMMQGLELLAYFRNRAPLDDSGMPKDRFSAEMPDATLATLKIQPSEPRDSAVYFCASGLDTGELFFGEGSRLTVL.